The text below deals with one TCR beta chain. The entry originates in a study of technical replicates of blood from several donors. Trimming at V came to 7 bases and at J to 0 bases, leaving 3 bases not matched to a gene. Germline V CDR1 and CDR2: LNHDA, SQIVND (reference sequence). The CDR3 is 14 amino acids. Here immunoSEQ multiplex PCR was the method, and the copy in TCRdb shows in-frame clones only, minus some. The table lists over 85,000 clones, almost 97% of them singletons. Sequenced sample: T cells isolated from PBMCs. V and J are TRBV19 and TRBJ1-3, with 7 bases identical to TRBD1. The clonotype comes from a human donor in good health. The CDR3 region is CASIGGGSGNTIYF. DNA for the CDR3: TGTGCCAGTATAGGGGGCGGCTCTGGAAACACCATATATTTT.